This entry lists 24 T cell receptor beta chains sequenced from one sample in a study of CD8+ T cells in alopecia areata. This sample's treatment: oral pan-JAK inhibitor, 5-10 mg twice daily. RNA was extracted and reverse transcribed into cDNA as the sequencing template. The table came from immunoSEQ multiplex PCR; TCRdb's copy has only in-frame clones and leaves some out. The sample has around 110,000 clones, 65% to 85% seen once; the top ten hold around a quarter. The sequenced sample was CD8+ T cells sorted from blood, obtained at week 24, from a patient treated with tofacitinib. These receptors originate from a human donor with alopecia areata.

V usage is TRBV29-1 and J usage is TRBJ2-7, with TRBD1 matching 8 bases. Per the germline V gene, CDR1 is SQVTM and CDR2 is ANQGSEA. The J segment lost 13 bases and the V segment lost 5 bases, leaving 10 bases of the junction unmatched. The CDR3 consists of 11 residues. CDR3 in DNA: TGCAGCGTTTTTCGACAGGGGTGGGGCTACTTC. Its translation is CSVFRQGWGYF.

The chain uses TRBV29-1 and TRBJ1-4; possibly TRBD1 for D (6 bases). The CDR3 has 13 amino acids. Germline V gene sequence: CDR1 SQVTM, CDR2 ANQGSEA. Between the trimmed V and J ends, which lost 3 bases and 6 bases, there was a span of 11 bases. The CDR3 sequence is CSVEFRGDEKLFF. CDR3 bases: TGCAGCGTTGAGTTCAGGGGAGATGAAAAACTGTTTTTT.

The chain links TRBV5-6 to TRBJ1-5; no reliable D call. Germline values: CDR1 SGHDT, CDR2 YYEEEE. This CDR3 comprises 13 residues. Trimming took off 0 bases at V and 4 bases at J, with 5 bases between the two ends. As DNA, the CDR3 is TGTGCCAGCAGCTTGGGGAATAATCAGCCCCAGCATTTT. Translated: CASSLGNNQPQHF.

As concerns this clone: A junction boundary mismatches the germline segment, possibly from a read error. The CDR3 protein is CASNELADYNEQFF. CDR3 DNA: TGTGCCAGCAATGAACTAGCGGATTACAATGAGCAGTTCTTC. The rearrangement joins TRBV6-1 to TRBJ2-1; 8 bases match TRBD2. Per the germline V gene, CDR1 is MNHNS and CDR2 is SASEGT. The CDR3 runs 14 residues.

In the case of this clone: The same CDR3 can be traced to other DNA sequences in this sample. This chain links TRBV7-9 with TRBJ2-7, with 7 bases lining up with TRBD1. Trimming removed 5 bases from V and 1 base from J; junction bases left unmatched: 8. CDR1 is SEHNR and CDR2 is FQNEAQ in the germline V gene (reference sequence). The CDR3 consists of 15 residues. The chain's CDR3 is CASSPRDSSSYEQYF. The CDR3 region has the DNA TGTGCCAGCAGCCCTCGGGACAGTTCGTCCTACGAGCAGTACTTC.

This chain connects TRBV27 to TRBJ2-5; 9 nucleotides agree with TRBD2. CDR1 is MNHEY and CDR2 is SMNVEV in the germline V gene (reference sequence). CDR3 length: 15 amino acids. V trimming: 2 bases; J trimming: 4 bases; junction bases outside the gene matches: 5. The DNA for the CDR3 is TGTGCCAGCAGTTTAGCGGGGGGGCTTGGAGAGACCCAGTACTTC. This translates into CASSLAGGLGETQYF.

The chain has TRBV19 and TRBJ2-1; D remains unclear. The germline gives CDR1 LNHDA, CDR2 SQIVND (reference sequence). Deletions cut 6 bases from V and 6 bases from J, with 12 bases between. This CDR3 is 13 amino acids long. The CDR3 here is CASREGPLNEQFF. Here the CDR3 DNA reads TGTGCCAGTAGGGAAGGACCCCTCAATGAGCAGTTCTTC.

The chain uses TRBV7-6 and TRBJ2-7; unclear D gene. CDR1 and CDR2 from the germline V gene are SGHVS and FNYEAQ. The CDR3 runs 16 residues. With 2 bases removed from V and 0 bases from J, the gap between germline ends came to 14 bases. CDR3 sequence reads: CASSLSSGPNSYEQYF. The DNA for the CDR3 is TGTGCCAGCAGCTTATCGTCAGGACCGAACTCCTACGAGCAGTACTTC.

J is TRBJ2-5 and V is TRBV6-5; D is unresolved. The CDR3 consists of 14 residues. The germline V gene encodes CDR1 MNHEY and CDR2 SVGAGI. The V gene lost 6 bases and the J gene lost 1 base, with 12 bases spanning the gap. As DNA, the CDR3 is TGTGCCAGCAGGCTCGACGGATTCCAAGAGACCCAGTACTTC. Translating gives CASRLDGFQETQYF.

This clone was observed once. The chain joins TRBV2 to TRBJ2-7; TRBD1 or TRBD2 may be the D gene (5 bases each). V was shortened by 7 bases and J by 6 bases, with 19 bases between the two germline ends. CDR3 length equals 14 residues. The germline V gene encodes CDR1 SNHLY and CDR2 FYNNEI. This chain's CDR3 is CASTSEGLLREQYF. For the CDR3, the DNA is TGTGCCAGCACGAGCGAGGGGCTATTACGCGAGCAGTACTTC.

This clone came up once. CDR3 DNA sequence: TGTGCCAGCAGCATTTTTGTAGCGGGGGGAGAGACCCAGTACTTC. Translation: CASSIFVAGGETQYF. The chain links TRBV5-4 to TRBJ2-5, with 10 bases matching TRBD2. The germline V gene encodes CDR1 SGHNT and CDR2 YYREEE (reference sequence). The V segment lost 4 bases and the J segment 4 bases; nucleotides outside the gene matches: 7. CDR3 length equals 15 residues.

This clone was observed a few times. CDR3 sequence reads: CASSRWTGGSNEQFF. CDR3 DNA: TGCGCCAGCAGCCGATGGACAGGGGGCTCGAATGAGCAGTTCTTC. The chain couples TRBV5-1 to TRBJ2-1; TRBD1 matches 11 bases. Germline CDR1 is SGHRS and CDR2 is YFSETQ. V lost 4 bases, J lost 7 bases, and 7 bases stayed unmatched. The CDR3 length is 15 residues.

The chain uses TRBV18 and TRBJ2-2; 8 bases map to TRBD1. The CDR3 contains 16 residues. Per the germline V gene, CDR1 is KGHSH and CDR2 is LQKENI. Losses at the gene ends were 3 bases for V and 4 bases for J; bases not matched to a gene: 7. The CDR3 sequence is CASSPGTGEFTGELFF. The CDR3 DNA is TGTGCCAGCTCACCCGGGACAGGAGAGTTCACCGGGGAGCTGTTTTTT.

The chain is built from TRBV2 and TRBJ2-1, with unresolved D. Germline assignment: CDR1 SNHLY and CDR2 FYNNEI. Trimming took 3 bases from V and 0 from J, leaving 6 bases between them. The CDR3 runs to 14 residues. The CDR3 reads CASSDGFSYNEQFF. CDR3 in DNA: TGTGCCAGCAGTGACGGATTCTCCTACAATGAGCAGTTCTTC.

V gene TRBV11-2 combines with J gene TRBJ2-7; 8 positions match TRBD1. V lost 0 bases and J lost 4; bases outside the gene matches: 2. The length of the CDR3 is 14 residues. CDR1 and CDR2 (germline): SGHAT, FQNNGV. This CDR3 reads CASSLDRGPYEQYF. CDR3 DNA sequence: TGTGCCAGCAGCTTAGACAGGGGGCCATACGAGCAGTACTTC.

As DNA, the CDR3 is TGTGCCAGCAGCAAACCCAGCGAAGCCGCCTACGAGCAGTACTTC. Amino acids: CASSKPSEAAYEQYF. The chain combines TRBV27 with TRBJ2-7; D is undetermined. The germline V gene has CDR1 MNHEY and CDR2 SMNVEV (reference sequence). The germline V and J ends were trimmed by 6 bases and 2 bases, with 17 bases remaining between them. CDR3 length: 15 residues.

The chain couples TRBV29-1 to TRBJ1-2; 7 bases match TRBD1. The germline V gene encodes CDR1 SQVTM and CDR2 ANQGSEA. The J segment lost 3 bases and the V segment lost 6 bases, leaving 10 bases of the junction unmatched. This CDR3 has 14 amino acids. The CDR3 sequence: CSVDRDSDHYGYTF. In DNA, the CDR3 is TGCAGCGTCGACCGGGACAGCGACCACTATGGCTACACCTTC.

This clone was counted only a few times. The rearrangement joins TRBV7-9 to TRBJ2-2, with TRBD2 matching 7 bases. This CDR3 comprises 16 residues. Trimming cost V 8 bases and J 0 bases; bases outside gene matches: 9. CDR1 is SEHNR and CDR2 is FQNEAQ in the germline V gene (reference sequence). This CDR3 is CASGGDPRTNTGELFF. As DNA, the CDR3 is TGTGCCAGCGGGGGGGACCCGAGAACGAACACCGGGGAGCTGTTTTTT. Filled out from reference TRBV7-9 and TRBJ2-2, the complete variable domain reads DTGVSQNPRHKITKRGQNVTFRCDPISEHNRLYWYRQTLGQGPEFLTYFQNEAQLEKSRLLSDRFSAERPKGSFSTLEIQRTEQGDSAMYLCASGGDPRTNTGELFFGEGSRLTVL.

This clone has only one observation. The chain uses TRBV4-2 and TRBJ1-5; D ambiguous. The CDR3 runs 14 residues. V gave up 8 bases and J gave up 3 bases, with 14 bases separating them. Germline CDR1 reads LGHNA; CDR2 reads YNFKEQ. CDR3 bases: TGTGCCAGCGGCAACCCTTTGGACAATCAGCCCCAGCATTTT. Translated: CASGNPLDNQPQHF.

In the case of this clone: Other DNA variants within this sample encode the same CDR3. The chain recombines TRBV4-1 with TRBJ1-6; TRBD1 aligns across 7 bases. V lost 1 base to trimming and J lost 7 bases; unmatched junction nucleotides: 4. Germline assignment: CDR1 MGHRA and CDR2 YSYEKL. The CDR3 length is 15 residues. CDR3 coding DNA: TGCGCCAGCAGCCAAGGCCAGGGGGACAATTCACCCCTCCACTTT. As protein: CASSQGQGDNSPLHF.

CDR3 in amino acids: CASSQQGAAGYTF. The DNA for the CDR3 is TGTGCCAGCAGCCAACAGGGGGCGGCCGGCTACACCTTC. The chain uses TRBV4-2 and TRBJ1-2, with 8 bases that match TRBD1. V lost 2 bases, J lost 8 bases, and 4 bases stayed unmatched. Germline V gives CDR1 LGHNA, CDR2 YNFKEQ. The CDR3 has 13 amino acids.

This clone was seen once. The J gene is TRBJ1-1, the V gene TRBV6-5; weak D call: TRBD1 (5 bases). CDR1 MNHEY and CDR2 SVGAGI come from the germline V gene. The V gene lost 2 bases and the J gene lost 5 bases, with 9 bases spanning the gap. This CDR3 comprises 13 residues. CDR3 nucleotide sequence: TGTGCCAGCAGTTACGAAGGGACGACTGAAGCTTTCTTT. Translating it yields CASSYEGTTEAFF.

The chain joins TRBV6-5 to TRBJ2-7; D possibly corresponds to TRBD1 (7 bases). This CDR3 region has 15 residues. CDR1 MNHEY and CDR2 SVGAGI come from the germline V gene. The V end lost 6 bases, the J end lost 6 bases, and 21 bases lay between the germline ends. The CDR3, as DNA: TGTGCCAGCAGGCGGGACAGAATGCTACGGGGCGAGCAGTACTTC. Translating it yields CASRRDRMLRGEQYF.

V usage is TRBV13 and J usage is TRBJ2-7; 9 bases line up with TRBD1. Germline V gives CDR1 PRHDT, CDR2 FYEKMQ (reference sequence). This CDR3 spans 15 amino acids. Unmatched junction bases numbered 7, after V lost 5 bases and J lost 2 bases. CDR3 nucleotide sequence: TGTGCCAGCAGCCCCGGGACAGGGACTACCTACGAGCAGTACTTC. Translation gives CASSPGTGTTYEQYF.